This TCR beta chain comes out of a study of blood T cell repertoires in COVID-19. As processed by the authors: The assay estimated nucleated cells by amplifying reference gene primers. Generated by immunoSEQ multiplex PCR, the TCRdb table keeps only in-frame clones and is missing some. The V and J calls and clone size were taken over from that table, and D and trimming were inferred from the DNA. The sample has 70,000 or so clones, roughly 89% seen once. The length of the CDR3 is 15 residues. V was pared by 1 base and J by 4 bases, with 13 bases between. Per germline, CDR1 MNHEY and CDR2 SMNVEV (reference sequence).

This clonotype was obtained from a man aged 55 to 70 with acute or convalescent COVID-19. Specimen: peripheral blood. The chain recombines TRBV27 with TRBJ1-2; unclear D gene. The CDR3 DNA follows: TGTGCCAGCAGTTTATATCCCGCCAGGCTCTATGGCTACACCTTC. It specifies CASSLYPARLYGYTF.